Listed here is a single TCR beta chain. The record originates from a study of blood T cell repertoires in COVID-19. Libraries were prepared by immunoSEQ multiplex PCR; TCRdb keeps only in-frame clonotypes and omits some of them. The table has hundreds of thousands of clones, about nine tenths seen once. The origin of this receptor is a woman aged 18-29 years who had recovered from COVID-19. Input material: PBMCs or T cells enriched from blood (not recorded which).

The CDR3 sequence is CASRAVSGANVLTF. For the CDR3, the DNA is TGTGCCAGCAGGGCGGTCTCTGGGGCCAACGTCCTGACTTTC. The gene calls are TRBV2 and TRBJ2-6; D is ambiguous. This CDR3 has 14 residues. The V and J ends lost 6 bases and 0 bases respectively, with 6 bases between them. CDR1 is SNHLY and CDR2 is FYNNEI in the germline V gene.